This T cell receptor (beta chain) was retrieved from a study of PD-1 blockade in classical Hodgkin lymphoma. Study overall: Intravenous infusions of nivolumab 3 mg/kg reached patients every 2 weeks. Overall study findings and caveats: Baseline TCR diversity was reportedly lower in newly diagnosed patients than in healthy donors. It was reported as lower still in relapsed/refractory patients. Unlike CD8+ TCR diversity, which did not rise significantly by C4D1, CD4+ TCR diversity did.

Profiled with immunoSEQ multiplex PCR; TCRdb holds only in-frame clones, not every one. The data hold roughly 81,000 clones, with about nine tenths observed a single time. This clone was detected a few times. Its antigen remains unidentified. A junction boundary mismatches the germline segment, possibly from a read error. The patients all showed relapse after autologous stem cell transplantation, while their brentuximab vedotin exposure varied. The study recorded best responses of complete response, partial response or progressive disease. This CDR3 region has 16 residues. The germline CDR1 and CDR2 sequences are KGHSH and LQKENI.

The clonotype comes from a human donor with classical Hodgkin lymphoma. The material was peripheral blood mononuclear cells (PBMCs), obtained before the second cycle of nivolumab. The chain joins TRBV18 to TRBJ1-5; D possibly corresponds to TRBD1 (6 bases). The CDR3 region is CASSPPRGGGTQPQHF. The CDR3 region has the DNA TGTGCCAGCTCTCCACCCCGTGGCGGGGGCACTCAGCCCCAGCATTTT. The variable domain in full, with the rest retrieved from reference TRBV18 and TRBJ1-5, is NAGVMQNPRHLVRRRGQEARLRCSPMKGHSHVYWYRQLPEEGLKFMVYLQKENIIDESGMPKERFSAEFPKEGPSILRIQQVVRGDSAAYFCASSPPRGGGTQPQHFGDGTRLSIL.